Each of the 22 T cell receptor beta chains below was sequenced from the same sample in a study of beta chain features in type 1 diabetes. Study outcomes and limitations: In every one of the four CD4+ subsets, TCRB CDR3s were moderately but significantly shorter in Type 1 diabetes patients.

The isolated RNA, all of it, was reverse transcribed, so expressed TCRB transcripts were what got sequenced. The data were produced by immunoSEQ multiplex PCR, yet TCRdb's version contains in-frame clones alone and is incomplete. This table holds hundreds of thousands of clones, more than 12% found once. These receptors are not linked to any known antigen. Sequencing was done on a sample of naive CD4+ T cells from blood. Receptors originate from a young man with type 1 diabetes.

This clone appeared a few times. This chain links TRBV18 with TRBJ1-2, with D uncertain. From germline, CDR1 is KGHSH and CDR2 LQKENI. V was clipped by 6 bases and J by 8 bases, with 13 bases between them. This CDR3 has 12 residues. CDR3 DNA: TGTGCCAGCTCGCAGAGCGTGGGAGGCTACACCTTC. As protein: CASSQSVGGYTF.

This clone has more than one count but fewer than ten. The V and J genes are TRBV7-9 and TRBJ2-1; TRBD2 matches 15 bases. Germline CDR1 reads SEHNR; CDR2 reads FQNEAQ (reference sequence). Losses at the gene ends were 5 bases for V and 1 base for J; bases not matched to a gene: 6. The CDR3 is made up of 18 amino acids. CDR3: CASSPGLAGGSSYNEQFF. As DNA, the CDR3 is TGTGCCAGCAGCCCTGGACTAGCGGGAGGGTCATCCTACAATGAGCAGTTCTTC.

The chain recombines TRBV7-2 with TRBJ1-2, with D perhaps TRBD1 (5 bases). Germline CDR1 is SGHTA and CDR2 is FQGNSA. V lost 1 base and J 12 bases, leaving 12 bases between the germline ends. The CDR3 extends over 12 amino acids. The CDR3 spells CASSLGWGPHTF. The CDR3 nucleotides read TGTGCCAGCAGCTTAGGTTGGGGACCGCACACCTTC.

The V and J genes are TRBV5-1 and TRBJ1-5; D call uncertain. The ends were cut back, 0 bases at V and 2 bases at J, with 6 bases in the middle. Germline-derived CDR1 and CDR2 are SGHRS and YFSETQ. This CDR3 contains 14 residues. The CDR3: CASSLAPGNQPQHF. The CDR3 DNA reads TGCGCCAGCAGCTTGGCCCCCGGCAATCAGCCCCAGCATTTT.

This clone was seen only a few times. This sample also contains other DNA sequences that code for the same CDR3. In nucleotides, the CDR3 is TGTGCCAGCTCACCTCCGGGACGCCCCTACGAGCAGTACTTC. This codes for CASSPPGRPYEQYF. V usage is TRBV18 and J usage is TRBJ2-7; either TRBD1 or TRBD2 may fit D (5 bases each). This CDR3 comprises 14 residues. V shed 3 bases and J shed 2 bases, with 11 bases lying between them. Per the germline V gene, CDR1 is KGHSH and CDR2 is LQKENI. Filled out from reference TRBV18 and TRBJ2-7, the complete variable domain reads NAGVMQNPRHLVRRRGQEARLRCSPMKGHSHVYWYRQLPEEGLKFMVYLQKENIIDESGMPKERFSAEFPKEGPSILRIQQVVRGDSAAYFCASSPPGRPYEQYFGPGTRLTVT.

Notes on this clone: The sample contains more than one DNA sequence encoding this CDR3. The V call is TRBV20-1, the J call TRBJ1-2; no firm D call. Deletions cut 6 bases from V and 4 bases from J, with 6 bases between. Germline CDR1 reads DFQATT; CDR2 reads SNEGSKA (reference sequence). The CDR3 spans 10 residues. The CDR3 sequence: CSARSYGYTF. For the CDR3, the DNA is TGCAGTGCCCGATCCTATGGCTACACCTTC.

The rearrangement links TRBV30 to TRBJ2-6; D gene unclear. The V gene's germline CDR1 is GTSNPN and CDR2 SVGIG (reference sequence). The CDR3 length is 11 residues. The CDR3 sequence: CGTKGANVLTF. The CDR3 DNA reads TGTGGCACAAAAGGGGCCAACGTCCTGACTTTC.

This chain connects TRBV5-4 to TRBJ2-7; D gene uncertain. Trimming cost V 4 bases and J 2 bases, with 10 bases left between them. CDR1 and CDR2 from the germline V gene are SGHNT and YYREEE (reference sequence). The length of the CDR3 is 13 residues. CDR3 DNA sequence: TGTGCCAGCAGCCAAACAGCAGCCTACGAGCAGTACTTC. Encoded protein: CASSQTAAYEQYF. Full variable domain (remainder filled in from reference TRBV5-4 and TRBJ2-7): ETGVTQSPTHLIKTRGQQVTLRCSSQSGHNTVSWYQQALGQGPQFIFQYYREEENGRGNFPPRFSGLQFPNYSSELNVNALELDDSALYLCASSQTAAYEQYFGPGTRLTVT.

In this sample, this clone turned up a few times. The chain is built from TRBV19 and TRBJ2-3, with a possible D match to TRBD2 (5 bases). This CDR3 is built from 14 residues. Deletions cut 9 bases from V and 1 base from J, with 14 bases between. Germline values: CDR1 LNHDA, CDR2 SQIVND (reference sequence). CDR3 amino acids: CASTDKGGTDTQYF. The CDR3 nucleotides are TGTGCCAGCACCGACAAGGGAGGCACAGATACGCAGTATTTT.

This clone was detected only a few times. The chain combines TRBV9 with TRBJ1-2; tentative D call: TRBD1 (5 bases). CDR3 length: 15 amino acids. V lost 0 bases to trimming and J lost 8 bases, with 17 bases between them. Germline-derived CDR1 and CDR2 are SGDLS and YYNGEE. The CDR3 DNA sequence: TGTGCCAGCAGCGTAGCTAGAGACAGCCGCCTCGGCTACACCTTC. Translated: CASSVARDSRLGYTF.

V and J are TRBV25-1 and TRBJ1-2; TRBD1 might be the D (5 bases). There are 14 residues in the CDR3. Between the trimmed V and J ends, which lost 2 bases and 2 bases, there was a span of 9 bases. Germline V gene sequence: CDR1 MGHDK, CDR2 SYGVNS. The chain's CDR3 is CASSEVRVNYGYTF. The DNA for the CDR3 is TGTGCCAGCAGTGAAGTCAGGGTCAACTATGGCTACACCTTC.

In its sample, this clone was seen a few times. The chain combines TRBV7-2 with TRBJ2-2; no clear D. CDR3 size: 14 residues. The germline V gene encodes CDR1 SGHTA and CDR2 FQGNSA. With 0 bases removed from V and 0 bases from J, the gap between germline ends came to 2 bases. This chain's CDR3 is CASSLATNTGELFF. Here the CDR3 DNA reads TGTGCCAGCAGCTTAGCCACGAACACCGGGGAGCTGTTTTTT.

This clone was found a few times. The rearrangement links TRBV5-6 to TRBJ1-2; 8 bases map to TRBD1. The CDR3 runs 13 residues. After removal of 4 bases from V and 8 bases from J, the junction contained 7 bases not matched to a gene. From germline, CDR1 is SGHDT and CDR2 YYEEEE. The CDR3 reads CASSRTGSGGYTF. The DNA of the CDR3 is TGTGCCAGCAGCCGGACAGGGAGTGGCGGCTACACCTTC.

The genes are TRBV29-1 and TRBJ2-1; 11 bases are shared with TRBD1. CDR1 and CDR2 from the germline V gene are SQVTM and ANQGSEA. The V gene end was trimmed by 5 bases and the J gene end by 4 bases; junction bases not matched to a gene: 4. The CDR3 is 14 residues long. The CDR3 coding sequence is TGCAGCGTTCACCGGGACAGGGGGTACAATGAGCAGTTCTTC. Amino acids: CSVHRDRGYNEQFF.

This clone appeared a few times. This chain links TRBV5-6 with TRBJ2-7; 7 nucleotides line up with TRBD2. Per germline, CDR1 SGHDT and CDR2 YYEEEE. The CDR3 runs 13 residues. The V and J ends lost 1 base and 13 bases, in that order; junction bases with no gene match: 11. CDR3 amino acids: CASSLFRGEVEYF. CDR3 in DNA: TGTGCCAGCAGCTTGTTCCGGGGGGAGGTGGAATACTTC.

This clone was seen only a few times. This chain connects TRBV14 to TRBJ1-1, with D possibly TRBD1 on 6 matching bases. Germline-derived CDR1 and CDR2 are SGHDN and FVKESK. V lost 0 bases and J 0 bases, leaving 14 bases between the germline ends. This CDR3 contains 17 residues. CDR3: CASSQDRFGGLNTEAFF. The CDR3 region has the DNA TGTGCCAGCAGCCAAGATCGGTTTGGGGGCCTGAACACTGAAGCTTTCTTT.

V usage is TRBV11-2 and J usage is TRBJ1-5; D is possibly TRBD1 (6 bases). This CDR3 region has 17 residues. Germline lookup yields CDR1 SGHAT and CDR2 FQNNGV. The V end lost 5 bases, the J end lost 4 bases, and 21 bases lay between the germline ends. The CDR3 here is CASSPRGGRERNQPQHF. The CDR3 nucleotides read TGTGCCAGCAGCCCACGGGGGGGCCGGGAGAGGAATCAGCCCCAGCATTTT.

The chain employs TRBV2 and TRBJ1-5; 10 bases line up with TRBD1. CDR1 and CDR2 from the germline V gene are SNHLY and FYNNEI. The CDR3 is 18 amino acids. V lost 5 bases, J lost 0 bases, and 10 bases stayed unmatched. CDR3 sequence (DNA): TGTGCCAGCAGTCGCAGGGGACAGGGGATGAGTAGCAATCAGCCCCAGCATTTT. It specifies CASSRRGQGMSSNQPQHF.

The V and J genes are TRBV15 and TRBJ1-3; perhaps TRBD1 as D (5 bases). The CDR3 extends over 16 amino acids. The germline V and J ends were trimmed by 0 bases and 4 bases, with 13 bases remaining between them. Germline assignment: CDR1 LNHNV and CDR2 YYDKDF (reference sequence). The CDR3 region has the DNA TGTGCCACCAGCAGAGATCTTGAGGGGTCAGGAAACACCATATATTTT. This codes for CATSRDLEGSGNTIYF.

The CDR3 DNA is TGCGCCAGCAGCTGGACTAGCGGGGGCCAGACCCAGTACTTC. Its protein product is CASSWTSGGQTQYF. The rearrangement joins TRBV5-1 to TRBJ2-5, with 13 nucleotides matching TRBD2. V gave up 3 bases and J gave up 6 bases; unmatched junction bases: 2. CDR1 is SGHRS, CDR2 YFSETQ, per germline. The length of the CDR3 is 14 residues.

This clone showed up just a few times. The chain is built from TRBV18 and TRBJ2-5; D remains ambiguous. V was shortened by 0 bases and J by 4 bases, with 6 bases between the two germline ends. CDR1 is KGHSH and CDR2 is LQKENI in the germline V gene. The CDR3 runs 13 residues. The DNA for the CDR3 is TGTGCCAGCTCACCACCGGTCGTAGAGACCCAGTACTTC. Amino acids: CASSPPVVETQYF.

This clone was detected only a few times. CDR3 DNA: TGTGCCAGCAGCCTCCTCGGAGCGGGAGCGGCAGATACGCAGTATTTT. It translates to CASSLLGAGAADTQYF. V is TRBV4-2 and J is TRBJ2-3; 8 bases are shared with TRBD2. Unmatched junction bases numbered 10, after V lost 4 bases and J lost 4 bases. This CDR3 region has 16 residues. CDR1 LGHNA and CDR2 YNFKEQ come from the germline V gene.